The clone carrying this T cell receptor beta chain occurred a few times. Its target is not known. The source of the sample is a study of blood T cells in healthy people across ages. Findings of the study overall: While age rose, TCR beta diversity per million T cells dropped in a roughly linear way.

The CDR3 has 17 residues. The germline gives CDR1 LGHDT, CDR2 YNNKEL (reference sequence). Trimming took 5 bases from V and 7 from J; bases not matched to a gene: 11. Combining a sample-barcoded 5' primer with a J-beta primer mix, a second PCR ran for roughly 6 to 11 cycles. TCRdb reprocessed the 5' RACE reads via MiXCR and lists one record per CDR3 protein. The table shows roughly 800,000 distinct CDR3 sequences, with roughly 25% occurring only once. The sample was also reused in another study, on T cells of mothers and their children.

The rearrangement links TRBV3-1 to TRBJ2-1; TRBD2 matches 13 bases. The source of this sequence is a boy aged 5-17 years in good health. Sequencing input: blood. The CDR3 here is CASSETSGGALWNEQFF. DNA of the CDR3: TGTGCCAGCAGCGAAACTAGCGGGGGGGCCTTATGGAATGAGCAGTTCTTC.